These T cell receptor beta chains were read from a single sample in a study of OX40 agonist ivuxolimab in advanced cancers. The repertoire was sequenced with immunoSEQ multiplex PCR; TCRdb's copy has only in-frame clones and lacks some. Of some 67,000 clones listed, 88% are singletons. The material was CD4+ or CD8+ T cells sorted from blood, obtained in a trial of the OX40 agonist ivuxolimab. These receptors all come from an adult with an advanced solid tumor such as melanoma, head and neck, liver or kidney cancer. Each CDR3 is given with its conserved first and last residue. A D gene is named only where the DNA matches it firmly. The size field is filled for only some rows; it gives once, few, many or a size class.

DNA: TGTGCCAGCAGTTTGGGACCCGACTATGGCTACACCTTC
CDR3: CASSLGPDYGYTF
J: TRBJ1-2
size: few
length: 13
V: TRBV27
D: .

DNA: TGTGCCAGCAGCTTGGAGACAGGGGGGAGAGAGACCCAGTACTTC
CDR3: CASSLETGGRETQYF
J: TRBJ2-5
size: .
length: 15
V: TRBV5-5
D: TRBD1

DNA: TGTGCCAGCAGCCAAGAGAATGAGCAGTTCTTC
CDR3: CASSQENEQFF
J: TRBJ2-1
size: .
length: 11
V: TRBV7-9
D: .

DNA: TGTGCCAGCAGTGAGGCTCATGGGGAGTATGGCTACACCTTC
CDR3: CASSEAHGEYGYTF
J: TRBJ1-2
size: .
length: 14
V: TRBV2
D: .

DNA: TGTGCCAGCAGCTTCCTTCCTGGGACTAGTAGTCGTAGGCCAGTCACCGGGGAGCTGTTTTTT
CDR3: CASSFLPGTSSRRPVTGELFF
J: TRBJ2-2
size: .
length: 21
V: TRBV27
D: TRBD2

DNA: TGTGCCAGCAGCCCTCCTCGGGGGAGGGGTAGGCACGAGCAGTACTTC
CDR3: CASSPPRGRGRHEQYF
J: TRBJ2-7
size: .
length: 16
V: TRBV2
D: TRBD2

DNA: TGCAGCGTTGATAGGGGGGGGCAGGGCCATGAGCAGTTCTTC
CDR3: CSVDRGGQGHEQFF
J: TRBJ2-1
size: .
length: 14
V: TRBV29-1
D: .

DNA: TGTGCCAGCATTAGGACAGGGGGTTCCCATCAGCCCCAGCATTTT
CDR3: CASIRTGGSHQPQHF
J: TRBJ1-5
size: .
length: 15
V: TRBV28
D: TRBD1

DNA: TGTGCCAGCAGCCTAACAGGGTTAGGGGGCTGGGGTGAAAAACTGTTTTTT
CDR3: CASSLTGLGGWGEKLFF
J: TRBJ1-4
size: few
length: 17
V: TRBV14
D: TRBD1

DNA: TGTGCCAGCAGCTTCCTCTCTAGCGGGGCCACAGATACGCAGTATTTT
CDR3: CASSFLSSGATDTQYF
J: TRBJ2-3
size: .
length: 16
V: TRBV7-9
D: TRBD2

DNA: TGTGCCAGCAGCGAAGGGACGGGTTTCTACGAGCAGTACTTC
CDR3: CASSEGTGFYEQYF
J: TRBJ2-7
size: .
length: 14
V: TRBV13
D: .

DNA: TGTGCCGCCCTGGGGCTTCGGGGGGGCTATGGCTACACCTTC
CDR3: CAALGLRGGYGYTF
J: TRBJ1-2
size: .
length: 14
V: TRBV6-5
D: .

DNA: TGTGCCAGCTCACCACCCGGGACAGCCTACGAGCAGTACTTC
CDR3: CASSPPGTAYEQYF
J: TRBJ2-7
size: once
length: 14
V: TRBV18
D: TRBD1

DNA: TGTGCCAGCAGTTTATCTGGCGGGAGTATATACGAGCAGTACTTC
CDR3: CASSLSGGSIYEQYF
J: TRBJ2-7
size: .
length: 15
V: TRBV27
D: TRBD2

DNA: TGTGCCAGCAGTTACCAGGCAGCTAATGAAAAACTGTTTTTT
CDR3: CASSYQAANEKLFF
J: TRBJ1-4
size: .
length: 14
V: TRBV6-5
D: .

DNA: TGTGCCAGCAGTTTGGCCCCCGTCCGGGGTTTCCACGAGCAGTACTTC
CDR3: CASSLAPVRGFHEQYF
J: TRBJ2-7
size: once
length: 16
V: TRBV28
D: .

DNA: TGTGCCAGCAGCTTACCAAGGGGGCGCGGCACTGAAGCTTTCTTT
CDR3: CASSLPRGRGTEAFF
J: TRBJ1-1
size: .
length: 15
V: TRBV7-9
D: TRBD1

DNA: TGTGCCAGCAGTGAATCCAACACAGGTATGAACACTGAAGCTTTCTTT
CDR3: CASSESNTGMNTEAFF
J: TRBJ1-1
size: .
length: 16
V: TRBV25-1
D: .

DNA: TGTGCCAGCAGTGAACTAGGGGTGGCAAATGAAAAACTGTTTTTT
CDR3: CASSELGVANEKLFF
J: TRBJ1-4
size: .
length: 15
V: TRBV2
D: .

DNA: TGTGCCAGCTCCAGCTCCTATAATTCACCCCTCCACTTT
CDR3: CASSSSYNSPLHF
J: TRBJ1-6
size: .
length: 13
V: TRBV11-2
D: .

DNA: TGTGCCAGCAGCCCGTCGGGAGGGCCAACAGATACGCAGTATTTT
CDR3: CASSPSGGPTDTQYF
J: TRBJ2-3
size: .
length: 15
V: TRBV7-9
D: TRBD2

DNA: TGTGCCAGCAGTTTTAACCGCGGGAACACCGGGGAGCTGTTTTTT
CDR3: CASSFNRGNTGELFF
J: TRBJ2-2
size: .
length: 15
V: TRBV28
D: .

DNA: TGTGCCAGCAGTTCCGGGATAGAAGCTTTCTTT
CDR3: CASSSGIEAFF
J: TRBJ1-1
size: .
length: 11
V: TRBV6-5
D: .

DNA: TGTGCCAGCAGCTTAAATGGGGCGGGAACAACCGGGGAGCTGTTTTTT
CDR3: CASSLNGAGTTGELFF
J: TRBJ2-2
size: .
length: 16
V: TRBV7-2
D: .

DNA: TGTGCCAGCAGTTCCCCAGGCCTAACCGGGGAGCTGTTTTTT
CDR3: CASSSPGLTGELFF
J: TRBJ2-2
size: once
length: 14
V: TRBV28
D: .

DNA: TGTGCCAGCAGCTTATCAGGGGGAGTCGACACCGGGGAGCTGTTTTTT
CDR3: CASSLSGGVDTGELFF
J: TRBJ2-2
size: .
length: 16
V: TRBV7-3
D: TRBD1

DNA: TGTGCCAGCAGCCAAGGGAGCGGGAGGGCCGGAGAGACCCAGTACTTC
CDR3: CASSQGSGRAGETQYF
J: TRBJ2-5
size: .
length: 16
V: TRBV4-2
D: TRBD2

DNA: TGTGCCAGCAGCTTTTACAGGGGTGAGCAGTTCTTC
CDR3: CASSFYRGEQFF
J: TRBJ2-1
size: .
length: 12
V: TRBV5-5
D: TRBD1

DNA: TGTGCCAGCAGCTTGGAATGGAGGACCGGGGAGCTGTTTTTT
CDR3: CASSLEWRTGELFF
J: TRBJ2-2
size: once
length: 14
V: TRBV5-4
D: .

DNA: TGTGCCAGCAGTGAAGTGGGTCCAGGCTACACCTTC
CDR3: CASSEVGPGYTF
J: TRBJ1-2
size: .
length: 12
V: TRBV6-1
D: .

DNA: TGTGCCAGCAGCTTCGCCGGGGGGGGTCAAGAGACCCAGTACTTC
CDR3: CASSFAGGGQETQYF
J: TRBJ2-5
size: .
length: 15
V: TRBV11-2
D: TRBD2

DNA: TGTGCCAGCAGCTTGGCCAAAGTTCGGACAGTCAATGAGCAGTTCTTC
CDR3: CASSLAKVRTVNEQFF
J: TRBJ2-1
size: .
length: 16
V: TRBV5-4
D: .

DNA: TGTGCCAGCACCGATGGACAGGGGGTCTACGAGCAGTACTTC
CDR3: CASTDGQGVYEQYF
J: TRBJ2-7
size: .
length: 14
V: TRBV28
D: TRBD1

DNA: TGTGCCAGCAGGTTACTAGCTGCTACGCAGTATTTT
CDR3: CASRLLAATQYF
J: TRBJ2-3
size: .
length: 12
V: TRBV2
D: .

DNA: TGTGCCAGTAGTATAGACGGGAGAAGAGATACGCAGTATTTT
CDR3: CASSIDGRRDTQYF
J: TRBJ2-3
size: .
length: 14
V: TRBV19
D: .

DNA: TGTGCCAGCAGCCCCCCCCTGGGCGGGAGGCTCGGGGAGCTGTTTTTT
CDR3: CASSPPLGGRLGELFF
J: TRBJ2-2
size: .
length: 16
V: TRBV7-2
D: TRBD2

DNA: TGTGCCAGTAGTCTACAGGGATCATGGGGCAATCAGCCCCAGCATTTT
CDR3: CASSLQGSWGNQPQHF
J: TRBJ1-5
size: few
length: 16
V: TRBV19
D: .

DNA: TGTGCCAGTAGTATTACGCGGAGCTCCTACAATGAGCAGTTCTTC
CDR3: CASSITRSSYNEQFF
J: TRBJ2-1
size: .
length: 15
V: TRBV19
D: .

DNA: TGTGCCAGCCACGGGGGTGTCTATAGCAATCAGCCCCAGCATTTT
CDR3: CASHGGVYSNQPQHF
J: TRBJ1-5
size: .
length: 15
V: TRBV6-1
D: .

DNA: TGTGCCAGTAGCCAGGGAACAGATACGCAGTATTTT
CDR3: CASSQGTDTQYF
J: TRBJ2-3
size: once
length: 12
V: TRBV19
D: .

DNA: TGTGCCAGCTCACCACTTCGTACTGAAGCTTTCTTT
CDR3: CASSPLRTEAFF
J: TRBJ1-1
size: .
length: 12
V: TRBV18
D: .